Listed below are T cell receptor beta chains from one sample, sequenced in a study of beta chain features in type 1 diabetes. TCRdb's table, derived via immunoSEQ multiplex PCR, lists solely in-frame clones and lacks some. This table holds roughly 300,000 clones, 8% found once. Input material: central memory CD4+ T cells from blood. These receptors all stem from a woman aged 18-30 years in good health. Both conserved end residues are part of each CDR3. Fields, in order: V gene, J gene, D gene, clone size, CDR3 DNA, CDR3 protein. The D gene is left open where the match is weak. Not all rows give a size; the values are once, few, many and, for expanded clones, a class.

>TRBV6-5|TRBJ1-5|.|few
TGTGCCAGCAGTTACGGGGGGACCCGGGATCAGCCCCAGCATTTT
CASSYGGTRDQPQHF
>TRBV12-5|TRBJ2-1|.|.
TGTGCTAGTGGTTTGGCCATCGGTCCAAGCGGAATCAATGAGCAGTTCTTC
CASGLAIGPSGINEQFF
>TRBV5-1|TRBJ2-3|TRBD1|few
TGCGCCAGCAGCCGCCGAGCCCCGGGACAGAACACAGATACGCAGTATTTT
CASSRRAPGQNTDTQYF
>TRBV9|TRBJ2-6|.|many
TGTGCCAGCAGCGTAGTACTCTCTGGGGCCAACGTCCTGACTTTC
CASSVVLSGANVLTF
>TRBV7-8|TRBJ2-7|TRBD2|few
TGTGCCAGCGGTCGGGACTACGGTCTTGACGAGCAGTACTTC
CASGRDYGLDEQYF
>TRBV15|TRBJ1-2|TRBD1|few
TGTGCCACCAGCAGAAGACAGGGGGGGAATGGCTACACCTTC
CATSRRQGGNGYTF
>TRBV7-2|TRBJ1-4|TRBD1|few
TGTGCCAGCAGCCAGGGGGGCACTAATGAAAAACTGTTTTTT
CASSQGGTNEKLFF
>TRBV7-8|TRBJ2-5|TRBD1|.
TGTGCCAGCAGCTCATCGGGACAGGGAGAAGAGACCCAGTACTTC
CASSSSGQGEETQYF
>TRBV5-1|TRBJ2-1|.|few
TGCGCCAGCAGTTTCGGGGGCGCCTACAATGAGCAGTTCTTC
CASSFGGAYNEQFF
>TRBV5-4|TRBJ2-1|.|many
TGTGCCAGCAGCTTGGCCCCAGGGGATGAGCAGTTCTTC
CASSLAPGDEQFF
>TRBV23-1|TRBJ2-5|.|.
TGCGCCAGCAGTAGGGGTGGGGAGACCCAGTACTTC
CASSRGGETQYF
>TRBV7-9|TRBJ2-5|.|few
TGTGCCTACCCGGGGTCCCAAGAGACCCAGTACTTC
CAYPGSQETQYF
>TRBV27|TRBJ1-5|.|few
TGTGCCAGCAGTATCGAGGGGGTTAGCAATCAGCCCCAGCATTTT
CASSIEGVSNQPQHF
>TRBV19|TRBJ1-1|.|few
TGTGCCAGTAGTGCCGGGGTTCGTTTGAACACTGAAGCTTTCTTT
CASSAGVRLNTEAFF
>TRBV10-1|TRBJ2-2|.|.
TGCGCCAGCAGTGAGTCGATGGTACGGACAGCGAACACCGGGGAGCTGTTTTTT
CASSESMVRTANTGELFF
>TRBV29-1|TRBJ2-1|.|few
TGCAGCGTCAAACCGTCAGGGGTTTCCTACAATGAGCAGTTCTTC
CSVKPSGVSYNEQFF
>TRBV6-5|TRBJ1-2|TRBD1|few
TGTGCCAGCAGTCAAGGACGGGGACAGAACTATGGCTACACCTTC
CASSQGRGQNYGYTF
>TRBV6-5|TRBJ2-2|.|few
TGTGCCAGCAGCCCGGGGAGGGAGCTGTTTTTT
CASSPGRELFF
>TRBV6-6|TRBJ2-3|.|few
TGTGCCAGCAGTAAACCGAGAGGCACAGATACGCAGTATTTT
CASSKPRGTDTQYF
>TRBV18|TRBJ2-3|.|few
TGTGCCAGCTCACCAAACCCGGGAGCGACGGATACGCAGTATTTT
CASSPNPGATDTQYF
>TRBV10-3|TRBJ1-2|.|few
TGTGCCATCACCCCGGAAGCGGGGGGAGGCTATGGCTACACCTTC
CAITPEAGGGYGYTF
>TRBV11-2|TRBJ2-1|.|many
TGTGCCAGCAGCTCGCAGCTGGAGAATGAGCAGTTCTTC
CASSSQLENEQFF
>TRBV9|TRBJ2-7|.|.
TGTGCCAGCAGCGTAACACCTGCACCGACCTACGAGCAGTACTTC
CASSVTPAPTYEQYF
>TRBV7-7|TRBJ2-3|TRBD2|.
TGTGCTAGCAGCTGGCCGGGAGGGGGGCTAGGAGAAGATACGCAGTATTTT
CASSWPGGGLGEDTQYF
>TRBV28|TRBJ2-7|.|few
TGTGCCAGCAGTGTAATTAGGGGGTACTCCTACGAGCAGTACTTC
CASSVIRGYSYEQYF
>TRBV7-9|TRBJ2-5|.|.
TGTGCCAGCAGAGCCTCTGGGGAAGAGACCCAGTACTTC
CASRASGEETQYF
>TRBV29-1|TRBJ2-5|TRBD2|medium-sized
TGCAGCGTTCATCGCGGGGGACAAGAGACCCAGTACTTC
CSVHRGGQETQYF
>TRBV11-1|TRBJ2-2|.|few
TGTGCCAGCAGCTTAAGGCTACTAGGCACAGGCGGAACCGGGGAGCTGTTTTTT
CASSLRLLGTGGTGELFF
>TRBV13|TRBJ2-3|TRBD2|many
TGTGCCAGCAGCTTAGGCTCTAGCGGGAAGGTTTTAGATACGCAGTATTTT
CASSLGSSGKVLDTQYF
>TRBV11-2|TRBJ2-4|.|.
TGTGCCAGCAGCTTTACGGGGAACATTCAGTACTTC
CASSFTGNIQYF
>TRBV10-2|TRBJ2-2|TRBD2|.
TGCGCCAGCAGTGGACTAGCGGGGGGCACCGGGGAGCTGTTTTTT
CASSGLAGGTGELFF
>TRBV10-3|TRBJ2-5|.|.
TGTGCCATCCAGGACACAGAGACCCAGTACTTC
CAIQDTETQYF
>TRBV5-1|TRBJ2-3|.|.
TGCGCCAGCAGCTTCCAAGGAGGAGATACGCAGTATTTT
CASSFQGGDTQYF
>TRBV4-1|TRBJ1-2|TRBD1|few
TGCGCCAGCAGCCAAGCTCCTCCGGGACAGGGGGCCTATGGCTACACCTTC
CASSQAPPGQGAYGYTF
>TRBV2|TRBJ2-5|.|few
TGTGCCAGCACCCAGGGGCAGGGACAAGAGACCCAGTACTTC
CASTQGQGQETQYF
>TRBV5-6|TRBJ1-1|TRBD1|few
TGTGCCAGCAGCTTGTTGACGACAGGGAGCACTGAAGCTTTCTTT
CASSLLTTGSTEAFF
>TRBV29-1|TRBJ2-7|.|.
TGCAGCGTATCGGAGTTTAGGTCCTACGAGCAGTACTTC
CSVSEFRSYEQYF
>TRBV7-2|TRBJ2-3|TRBD1|.
TGTGCCAGCAGCTTAGATCGACAGGGGACAGATACGCAGTATTTT
CASSLDRQGTDTQYF
>TRBV27|TRBJ2-6|.|.
TGTGTAGCCGAGGGCAGAGTCTCTGGGGCCAACGTCCTGACTTTC
CVAEGRVSGANVLTF
>TRBV18|TRBJ2-7|.|few
TGTGCCAGCTCACACGGGCGGAATGGGGGCGAGCAGTACTTC
CASSHGRNGGEQYF
>TRBV7-2|TRBJ2-3|TRBD2|.
TGTGCCAGCAGCTTAAGGGGTAGCGGGATCGCAGATACGCAGTATTTT
CASSLRGSGIADTQYF
>TRBV7-6|TRBJ1-2|TRBD1|.
TGTGCCAGCAGTAGAGACAGGGCTTTCTATGGCTACACCTTC
CASSRDRAFYGYTF
>TRBV29-1|TRBJ2-1|.|few
TGCAGCGTAGTGGCCCCGGGGGTCCCCTACAATGAGCAGTTCTTC
CSVVAPGVPYNEQFF
>TRBV9|TRBJ2-3|TRBD2|.
TGTGCCAGCAGCTTACGGGACTACACAGATACGCAGTATTTT
CASSLRDYTDTQYF
>TRBV18|TRBJ1-5|.|.
TGTGCCAGCTCACAGGACAGTCAGCCCCAGCATTTT
CASSQDSQPQHF
>TRBV2|TRBJ2-4|TRBD2|.
TGTGCCAGCAGTGAAGGGACTAGCCTAGGCATTCAGTACTTC
CASSEGTSLGIQYF
>TRBV7-2|TRBJ2-2|.|few
TGTGCCAGCAGCAAGAGAGGCGCCTCGGGCACCGGGGAGCTGTTTTTT
CASSKRGASGTGELFF